This TCR beta chain was sequenced during a study of cytomegalovirus exposure and HLA in healthy donors (dated by TCRdb to about 2017). Regarding the complete study: An earlier analysis of more than 550 of the donors reported approximately 280 Gb of sequence data and 117 million unique TCR beta sequences obtained from about 179 million T cells. On average, roughly 250,000 unique TCR beta nucleotide sequences were sequenced per donor among about 400 genotyped donors of the cohort, with about 17% of those sequences being non-productive. In the later analysis, no new phenotypic data were used to find candidate immune exposures; instead, reliance was placed on TCR beta sequences and their occurrence across donors. To decide whether each TCR beta V gene segment behaved as functional or pseudogenic, an earlier analysis of nearly 600 of the donors relied on high-throughput TCR beta sequencing. All discovery cohort repertoires had been generated on a single sequencing platform. The number of typed donors differed by locus: about 620-630 for A, B, C, DRB1 and DQB1; 522 for DQA1; 606 for DPA1; and about 450 for DPB1. Because of strong linkage in the cohort, a handful of DR-DQ haplotypes were treated as single units for association and clustering. Donor age, sex, ethnicity and CMV serostatus were collected together with the repertoire data. A later genetic analysis used genome-wide SNP genotypes for about 65% of the roughly 670 donors, treating that subset as a discovery cohort. The T cell repertoires of 666 subjects were profiled by immunosequencing and related to cytomegalovirus serostatus. In addition to the first cohort of approximately 650 subjects, a separate validation cohort of approximately 110 different subjects was used. The study combined high-throughput TCR immunosequencing, statistical association of individual TCRs with disease status, and machine learning to predict cytomegalovirus infection status. In a later analysis, previously published TCR beta repertoires from 550 to 700 donors were re-analyzed and high-resolution HLA genotyping was added so that TCR occurrence patterns could be studied. Approximately 300 gigabases of sequencing data and approximately 85 million unique TCR sequences were included in an early release covering roughly 700 HLA-typed donors. HLA typing included class I and class II loci at four-digit resolution. The study aimed to test whether signatures of past pathogen exposure could be identified by cataloging public T cell receptors. Of the 300 to 400 genotyped donors, around 81% fell in the genetic ancestry cluster associated with self-reported Caucasian donors. The full study reports these points: Because counts were too low, about 18 rarely observed V segments, including chromosome 9 orphons, were excluded from the earlier analysis of under 650 of the donors. Several of the top co-occurrence clusters appeared to be linked to parvovirus B19, influenza, CMV and Epstein-Barr virus, according to a later analysis. The 87-base-pair reads could not distinguish some IMGT-functional V segments, including TRBV6-2 and TRBV6-3, so those segments were excluded. A further reported finding was that TCR beta sequences accurately predicted the HLA-A and HLA-B alleles for most subjects in the first cohort. Compared with the 666-donor mean, donors in an Asian-associated ancestry cluster had fewer N-insertions in productive TCRs, according to a later genetic analysis. At a false discovery rate of 0.05, a later analysis linked roughly 17,000 TCR beta sequences to specific HLA alleles. In the study, around 160 TCR beta chains were listed as associated with cytomegalovirus. Assigning TCR associations to individual alleles was difficult when HLA alleles, especially DR and DQ, strongly co-occurred. Correlated functional status among segregating V segments might be attributable to linkage disequilibrium, but an unknown experimental factor could not be ruled out. In both the original and validation cohorts, the classifier was reported to diagnose cytomegalovirus status with high specificity and sensitivity. In vitro tests confirmed that a few of the cytomegalovirus-associated TCR beta chains recognize cytomegalovirus antigens. In a later analysis, TCR association rates were found to vary across HLA loci, with the most associated TCRs seen for DRB1 alleles and the fewest for HLA-C alleles. Because HLA typing was missing for some donors at each locus, association tests included only the typed subset. CMV serostatus was the only immune exposure information available for the cohort. This cohort had only TCR beta chains sequenced, and the lack of alpha or paired-chain data limited which features could be detected. A later analysis found that HLA-associated TCR beta chains were more clonally expanded and had lower generation probabilities than equally common non-associated chains. Sequencing depth was assumed to be roughly uniform across donors in the presence/absence analyses, though that assumption may not hold. Most TCR sequences were observed very rarely across donors, whereas some public TCRs were present in many individuals. According to the authors, the approach could potentially be generalized to other disease states and immunological phenotypes. An association between a missense DCLRE1C variant and V-gene and J-gene trimming of TCR beta chains was found in a later genetic analysis and replicated in an independent cohort. In a later analysis, most CMV-associated TCR beta chains were found to appear HLA-restricted, with HLA associations seemingly driven largely by CMV exposure. A cluster of highly shared sequence variants was judged likely to represent a technical artifact of the sequencing pipeline. In an earlier analysis of more than 500 of the donors, most TCR beta V segments appeared in productive rearrangements about 87% or about 30% of the time, broadly matching IMGT annotations.

This clone was detected only once. Its specific antigen is unknown. It has no much larger one-base neighbor in the sample; base qualities were not kept. The library was prepared using the immunoSEQ multiplex PCR assay. For the multiplex PCR, a mixture combining 60 forward primers for TCR Vbeta segments and 13 reverse primers for TCR Jbeta segments was used. The CDR3 region of rearranged TCR beta genes was amplified from genomic DNA by a multiplex PCR assay. The amplified TCR beta libraries were sequenced on the Illumina HiSeq System as 87-base-pair reads. Processing in the source paper ran as follows. A later analysis tallied 75 million to 85 million unique TCR beta chains across the approximately 670 repertoires, and approximately 9.9 million of those chains were shared by two or more donors. Raw reads were error-corrected and collapsed into unique sequences with a nearest-neighbor algorithm that merged closely related sequences to remove PCR and sequencing errors. To assign V, D and J gene segments, CDR3 sequences were aligned to IMGT reference sequences. For a sequence to be retained, a match of at least six nucleotides was required to both a V gene segment and a J gene segment. Rearrangements were classified as productive when the CDR3 lacked stop codons and remained in frame with V and J, and all other rearrangements were classified as non-productive. CDR3 was defined according to IMGT convention as the region running from the second conserved V-encoded cysteine to the conserved J-encoded phenylalanine. The earlier analysis of some 550 of the donors excluded any sequence lacking an unambiguous match to a single V gene segment. In an earlier analysis of roughly 600 of the donors, a V segment was called functional when productive rearrangements were above 56.7%, and segregating when the standard deviation between donors exceeded 5%. A statistical classification framework was developed to diagnose cytomegalovirus status using the catalog of TCR beta chain sequences. In a later analysis, TCR nucleotide sequences were compared against IMGT/GENE-DB human TR gene sequences so that V and J genes could be assigned. A later analysis assigned CDR3 sequences and most-parsimonious VDJ recombination scenarios with the TCRdist pipeline. In a later analysis, each TCR beta chain was defined by its CDR3 amino acid sequence together with its V-gene family, and reads without a unique V-gene family were excluded. A later analysis removed 550 to 700 highly shared, low-generation-probability nucleotide sequences to deal with suspected cross-contamination and a sequencing artifact. In a later analysis, a clonal expansion index for each public chain was calculated from normalized within-repertoire ranks of inferred template counts. A later analysis computed generation probabilities with a VDJ recombination model fitted to out-of-frame rearrangements, and checked the results against IGoR. Hypergeometric tests were used in a later analysis to score TCR-TCR, TCR-HLA and TCR-CMV co-occurrence, with a repertoire-size bias correction applied to the TCR pairs. To estimate false discovery rates, a later analysis permuted the HLA or CMV assignments 20 times. In a later analysis, co-occurring TCRs were grouped using DBSCAN, with TCRdist sequence similarity added in when clustering inside HLA-allele-positive subsets. Repertoires with fewer than 30,000 or more than 120,000 public chains, plus five repertoires with anomalous nucleotide sharing, were excluded from co-occurrence clustering. TCRdb obtained this table from immuneACCESS and retained in-frame rearrangements with V and J assigned. These tables miss some clones; where compared with another copy, unresolved V genes account for less than half of the shortfall, and the remainder is unexplained. For V, J and clone size, that table is used; D and trimming come from the DNA. This sample has over 150,000 clones in its table, and 80% to 90% of those were observed once. About 2.4% of the sample belongs to the ten largest clones.

There are 13 amino acids in the CDR3, from cysteine to phenylalanine inclusive. Of all the DNA, just the CDR3 is kept, 39 bases in frame from base 1. Taken from the germline V gene, the CDR1 and CDR2 loops are LGHNA and YSLEER. V is reduced by 0 bases and J by 9 bases, leaving a spacing of 10 bases between them. In total, roughly 670 healthy bone marrow donors made up the cohort. All cohort members were sampled while nominally healthy, although unrecorded immune exposures were likely present. The donor was CMV seronegative and was included in the group of about 400 seronegative cohort members. Each donor provided a peripheral blood sample, and peripheral blood mononuclear cells were used for TCR beta sequencing. Genomic DNA extraction from the blood cell samples was performed with the Qiagen DNeasy Blood Extraction Kit.

This receptor was taken from a male donor in good health and CMV-seronegative. The chain is assembled from TRBV4-3 and TRBJ2-3, with the D gene not confidently named. Sequences were obtained from PBMCs. The nucleotide sequence is given as TGCGCCAGCAGCCAAGATTTGCTAGGAACGCAGTATTTT. Its protein is CASSQDLLGTQYF.